The clone carrying this TCR beta chain was recorded once. The antigen remains unidentified. The data belong to a study of CD8 T cells in Susac syndrome. Germline V gene lookup returns CDR1 LGHNA and CDR2 YNFKEQ. The CDR3 has 13 residues. With 3 bases removed from V and 6 bases from J, the gap between germline ends came to 10 bases. Study-wide points: It was acknowledged in the study that its TCR sequencing and HLA analysis involved a relatively small number of individuals.

CD8+ and CD4+ T cells from blood underwent TCR beta sequencing. FACS was used to enrich TEMRA cells, whereas the CD8+ and CD4+ T cells were obtained by negative isolation. Reverse transcription of roughly 0.5 to 1 ug RNA used random hexamers. TCR beta CDR3 was amplified by immunoSEQ covering 54 Vbeta and 13 Jbeta. MiXCR, run by TCRdb on the immunoSEQ multiplex PCR reads, gives a single entry per CDR3 protein. There are 150,000 to 190,000 distinct CDR3 sequences in the sample; 95% occur only once, and over 0.12% lies in the top ten. The rearrangement joins TRBV4-2 to TRBJ2-3; D is perhaps TRBD1 (5 bases). The source material was CD8+ T cells from PBMCs. This receptor was identified in a human donor with multiple sclerosis. In DNA form, the CDR3 reads TGTGCCAGCAGCCAGGACACACTGGATACGCAGTATTTT. Its translation is CASSQDTLDTQYF.